This TCR beta chain was captured by sequencing in a study of cytomegalovirus exposure and HLA in healthy donors. Concerning this clone itself: Its target is not known.

The germline V gene has CDR1 MNHEY and CDR2 SMNVEV (reference sequence). The V end was cut by 8 bases, the J end by 0 bases, with 16 bases between. The CDR3 covers 16 residues. Measured with immunoSEQ multiplex PCR; TCRdb has only the in-frame clones, and not every one. Counted here are over 150,000 clones, just over 85% occurring once; the ten biggest clones make up approximately 2%. Notes on the study in general: The study put some 150 TCR beta chains on its list as cytomegalovirus-associated. For most TCR sequences rarity was the rule, although some public TCRs occurred in many donors. According to a later analysis, TCR clusters from the first cohort tended to co-occur in the 120 or so validation repertoires.

The V gene is TRBV27, the J gene TRBJ2-2; TRBD2 is a possible D gene (5 bases). This TCR derives from a human donor in good health. Sequencing was done on a sample of PBMCs. The chain's CDR3 is CASSGGLVPNTGELFF. The DNA of the CDR3 is TGTGCCAGCTCGGGCGGGTTGGTTCCGAACACCGGGGAGCTGTTTTTT.